This T cell receptor beta chain was retrieved from a study of long-term antiretroviral therapy in people with HIV. On the study more broadly: The earliest samples predate the 2015 immediate-ART recommendation by about a decade.

The CDR3 sequence is 13 residues long. The V and J ends lost 5 bases and 7 bases, in that order; junction bases with no gene match: 5. The germline gives CDR1 MNHEY, CDR2 SMNVEV (reference sequence). Every specimen held between about 0.85-10 million cryopreserved PBMC. These were thawed and washed before DNA extraction. This clone has a single count. Version v3.0 of the immunoSEQ assay was performed at survey level. The method was immunoSEQ multiplex PCR; TCRdb's version includes in-frame clones alone and lacks a portion of them. The table shows 15,000 to 20,000 clones, with around nine tenths occurring only once.

The specimen comprised unsorted PBMCs, sampled 6.9 years after starting antiretroviral therapy. The TCR sequence derives from a man aged 45-65 years with HIV. The genes are TRBV27 and TRBJ1-1; 9 bases match TRBD1. The CDR3 protein is CASSRTGAFEAFF. The CDR3 DNA follows: TGTGCCAGCAGTCGGACAGGGGCCTTTGAAGCTTTCTTT.